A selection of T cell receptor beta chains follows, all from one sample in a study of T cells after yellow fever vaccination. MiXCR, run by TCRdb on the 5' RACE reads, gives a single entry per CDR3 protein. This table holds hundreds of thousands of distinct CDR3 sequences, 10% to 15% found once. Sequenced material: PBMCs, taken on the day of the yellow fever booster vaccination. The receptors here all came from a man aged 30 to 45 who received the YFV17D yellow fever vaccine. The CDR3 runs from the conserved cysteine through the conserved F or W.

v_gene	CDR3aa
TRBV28	CATHSVADSSSTYEQYF
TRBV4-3	CASSHDRVGELFF
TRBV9	CASSVGPGEAGYEQYF
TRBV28	CASSFRRGNTGELFF
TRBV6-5	CASSYGGWEQYF
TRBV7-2	CASSAIGGRTDTQYF
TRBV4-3	CASSQDSTLFNEKLFF
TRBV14	CASSQVLGTSTDTQYF
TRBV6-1	CASKSGTNQETQYF
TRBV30	CAWSPSRTGNTGELFF
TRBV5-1	CASSLEEGSGLFF
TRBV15	CATSINNANEKLFF
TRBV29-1	CSVTGFGTGLGETQYF
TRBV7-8	CASSLAGTETQYF
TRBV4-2	CASSQETSGEYNEQFF
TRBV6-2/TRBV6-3	CASVSTSGNNEQFF
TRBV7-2	CASSTGLQVNYGYTF
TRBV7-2	CASSLGQGAGEQYF
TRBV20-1	CSAQGGEEDTGELFF
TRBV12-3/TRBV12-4	CASSSTGSGNTIYF
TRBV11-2	CASSFLTSGNQQAYEQYF
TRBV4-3	CASSQTGGTGELFF
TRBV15	CATSRDPLASPGELFF
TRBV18	CASSPGQENYGYTF
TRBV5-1	CASSLAGTAEETQYF
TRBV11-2	CASSFLLGGSTGELFF
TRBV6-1	CASRRAGTGGANVLTF
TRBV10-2	CASKGVPPRETQYF
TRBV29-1	CSVGPGRGSYNEQFF
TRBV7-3	CASSLGTPAEQFF
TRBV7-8	CASSLDRRGLYEQYF
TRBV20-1	CSARSAQSNIGYTF
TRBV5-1	CASSLEDTQYF
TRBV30	CAWGKRATEAFF
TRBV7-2	CASSGSGMEQFF
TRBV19	CASTRGGGETQYF
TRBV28	CASSTLNQPQHF
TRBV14	CASSQVLALAAEQFF
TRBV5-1	CASSLARPQGYEQYF
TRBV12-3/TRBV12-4	CASNMGGYGYTF